This TCR beta chain was sequenced in a study of blood T cells in healthy people across ages. Notes on the study in general: Estimates of diversity drawn from one million T cells were considered underestimates. The CMV status of each donor remained undetermined, and this could have confounded shifts in expanded clonotypes. Fewer expanded clones and more diversity marked long-lived versus aged donors.

Concerning this clonotype: The antigen remains undetermined.

At least 5 micrograms of total RNA were extracted per sample. Primers used in a second PCR of roughly 6 to 12 cycles were a sample-barcoded 5' primer and a J-beta primer mix. TCRdb re-derived calls from the 5' RACE reads in MiXCR, one entry per CDR3 protein. The data show 1.4 million or so distinct CDR3 sequences, approximately 42% seen once. This CDR3 is built from 14 residues. V dropped 9 bases and J dropped 4 bases, with 19 bases sitting between them. Germline V gene lookup returns CDR1 MNHEY and CDR2 SMNVEV (reference sequence). The source of this sequence is a woman aged 18 to 35 in good health. The sequencing sample was made of blood. The chain combines TRBV27 with TRBJ2-7; tentative D call: TRBD2 (6 bases). CDR3 loop: CASGVGTLGYEQYF. The DNA for the CDR3 is TGTGCCAGTGGGGTCGGGACTCTCGGGTACGAGCAGTACTTC.